The 28 T cell receptor beta chains below come from one sample, sequenced in a study of blood T cell repertoires in COVID-19. Clones were sequenced by immunoSEQ multiplex PCR, and TCRdb holds only the in-frame ones, with some missing. In the table there are roughly 170,000 clones, 70% to 90% of which are singletons. Sequenced: peripheral blood. Every receptor here comes from a man aged 35-49 years who had recovered from COVID-19.

This clone has more than one count but fewer than ten. The genes are TRBV5-4 and TRBJ2-3, with TRBD2 identical over 7 bases. The ends lost 6 bases at V and 1 base at J; junction bases unmatched: 11. Germline CDR1 SGHNT, CDR2 YYREEE (reference sequence). The CDR3 length is 16 residues. The CDR3: CASIPWAGEGTDTQYF. CDR3 in DNA: TGTGCCAGCATCCCGTGGGCGGGAGAGGGCACAGATACGCAGTATTTT.

The chain combines TRBV19 with TRBJ2-2, with 11 nucleotides matching TRBD2. The junction had 10 bases not matched to a gene; V was cut back by 6 bases and J by 4 bases. The CDR3 is 17 amino acids. The V gene's germline CDR1 is LNHDA and CDR2 SQIVND (reference sequence). CDR3 DNA sequence: TGTGCCAGTAGCAGAATTACCGGGACTAGCGGCACCGGGGAGCTGTTTTTT. Encoded protein: CASSRITGTSGTGELFF.

This sequence joins TRBV5-1 and TRBJ2-7; possible D gene TRBD1, 6 bases. CDR3 length equals 16 residues. Per germline, CDR1 SGHRS and CDR2 YFSETQ. The V and J ends lost 2 bases and 4 bases respectively, with 19 bases between them. The CDR3 spells CASSLPDSKGIYEQYF. The CDR3 DNA reads as TGCGCCAGCAGCTTACCGGACAGTAAAGGAATTTACGAGCAGTACTTC.

V gene TRBV30 combines with J gene TRBJ1-1; 10 nucleotides align to TRBD1. The V gene's germline CDR1 is GTSNPN and CDR2 SVGIG (reference sequence). The CDR3 contains 16 residues. The V gene end was trimmed by 1 base and the J gene end by 1 base; junction bases not matched to a gene: 6. The CDR3 DNA reads TGTGCCTGGAGTGGGGACAGGGGATTTGGGAACACTGAAGCTTTCTTT. Translation gives CAWSGDRGFGNTEAFF.

The chain employs TRBV3-1 (or the pseudogene TRBV3-2) and TRBJ1-2; weak D call: TRBD1 (5 bases). The CDR3 is made up of 13 amino acids. Trimming removed 4 bases from V and 5 bases from J, with 11 bases in between. CDR1 and CDR2 from the germline V gene are LGHDT and YNNKEL (reference sequence). The chain's CDR3 is CASSLVGGYGYTF. The CDR3 DNA sequence: TGTGCCAGCAGCCTAGTGGGGGGATATGGCTACACCTTC.

The V gene is TRBV7-8, the J gene TRBJ1-1; 8 positions match TRBD1. The CDR3 has 14 amino acids. The junction had 12 bases not matched to a gene; V was cut back by 5 bases and J by 10 bases. In germline, CDR1 is SGHVS, CDR2 FQNEAQ. The CDR3 loop reads CASSDRQGPRGAFF. In DNA form, the CDR3 reads TGTGCCAGCAGCGACCGACAGGGGCCGAGGGGAGCTTTCTTT.

The chain employs TRBV30 and TRBJ1-2, with TRBD1 matching over 7 bases. Germline assignment: CDR1 GTSNPN and CDR2 SVGIG (reference sequence). The V gene end was trimmed by 3 bases and the J gene end by 1 base; junction bases not matched to a gene: 11. CDR3 size: 16 residues. This CDR3 is CAWRGYRDSRNYGYTF. The CDR3 coding sequence is TGTGCCTGGAGGGGCTACCGGGACAGTCGTAACTATGGCTACACCTTC.

The chain couples TRBV7-2 to TRBJ2-1, with D hard to call. The CDR3 covers 11 residues. V gave up 5 bases and J gave up 12 bases, with 11 bases separating them. The germline gives CDR1 SGHTA, CDR2 FQGNSA. The CDR3 coding sequence is TGTGCCAGCAGCCAGGCGCTGACGCAGTTCTTC. It yields the protein CASSQALTQFF.

The chain has TRBV6-6 and TRBJ1-1; 8 bases are a match to TRBD1. CDR3 length: 14 residues. Unmatched junction bases numbered 5, after V lost 6 bases and J lost 2 bases. Germline V gives CDR1 MNHNY, CDR2 SVGAGI (reference sequence). The DNA of the CDR3 is TGTGCCAGCAGAACAGGGGGGAGCAACACTGAAGCTTTCTTT. This gives the protein CASRTGGSNTEAFF.

This rearrangement joins TRBV25-1 to TRBJ2-3; 7 bases agree with TRBD2. Germline-derived CDR1 and CDR2 are MGHDK and SYGVNS. The CDR3 is 14 amino acids. Trimming removed 6 bases from V and 1 base from J; junction bases left unmatched: 4. CDR3 nucleotide sequence: TGTGCCAGCAGCAGGACTAGTGGCACAGATACGCAGTATTTT. It codes for CASSRTSGTDTQYF.

This chain joins TRBV6-2 or TRBV6-3 and TRBJ2-1, with 12 bases lining up with TRBD2. Germline CDR1 reads MNHEY; CDR2 reads SVGEGT. CDR3 length: 16 amino acids. J lost 9 bases, V lost 0 bases, and 6 bases had no gene match. Here the CDR3 DNA reads TGTGCCAGCAGTTACTCGTCCCCTAGCGGGGGGGGTGAGCAGTTCTTC. Its protein is CASSYSSPSGGGEQFF.

The chain joins TRBV11-1 to TRBJ2-5, with a possible D match to TRBD1 (5 bases). Germline CDR1 reads SGHAT; CDR2 reads FQDESV (reference sequence). V was clipped by 3 bases and J by 4 bases, with 6 bases between them. The CDR3 covers 12 residues. The CDR3 loop reads CASSFRGETQYF. Written as DNA, the CDR3 is TGTGCCAGCAGCTTTAGGGGAGAGACCCAGTACTTC.

This clone was observed once. V and J are TRBV18 and TRBJ2-2; D is ambiguous. CDR1 and CDR2 from the germline V gene are KGHSH and LQKENI. Trimming stripped 0 bases from V and 4 bases from J, with 6 bases between. The CDR3 length is 14 residues. DNA of the CDR3: TGTGCCAGCTCACCACCCTCGGGCACCGGGGAGCTGTTTTTT. Protein: CASSPPSGTGELFF.

This clone showed up many times. The rearrangement joins TRBV5-5 to TRBJ1-1; 9 nucleotides match TRBD1. CDR3 length: 14 amino acids. The J segment lost 4 bases and the V segment lost 0 bases, leaving 1 base of the junction unmatched. Germline assignment: CDR1 SGHKS and CDR2 YYEKEE (reference sequence). CDR3 DNA sequence: TGTGCCAGCAGCTTGGGGGGACAGGGCACTGAAGCTTTCTTT. Protein: CASSLGGQGTEAFF.

This chain links TRBV3-1 (or the pseudogene TRBV3-2) with TRBJ1-6; 8 positions agree with TRBD1. The CDR3 extends over 16 amino acids. The V gene end was trimmed by 1 base and the J gene end by 4 bases; junction bases not matched to a gene: 3. CDR1 is LGHDT, CDR2 YNNKEL, per germline (reference sequence). CDR3 protein: CASSQAGQGYNSPLHF. As DNA, the CDR3 is TGTGCCAGCAGCCAAGCCGGACAGGGATATAATTCACCCCTCCACTTT.

This clone has just one count. The chain is built from TRBV21-1 and TRBJ1-2; the table calls TRBD1, which could not be checked here. TRBV21-1 is assigned pseudogene status. This CDR3 is built from 15 residues. The CDR3, as DNA: TGTGCCAGCAGCAAAGAGAGAGGGGGCGGCTATGGCTACACCTTC. Encoded protein: CASSKERGGGYGYTF.

CDR3 sequence: CASSPRGGYEQYF. The CDR3 DNA is TGCGCCAGCAGCCCGCGGGGGGGGTACGAGCAGTACTTC. The chain carries TRBV4-1 and TRBJ2-7, with TRBD2 matching 9 bases. V gave up 4 bases and J gave up 4 bases; unmatched junction bases: 2. This CDR3 spans 13 amino acids. Germline CDR1 MGHRA, CDR2 YSYEKL.

The V and J genes are TRBV18 and TRBJ2-7; 9 bases align to TRBD2. Germline CDR1 KGHSH, CDR2 LQKENI. The CDR3 is made up of 15 amino acids. The trim removed 2 bases at V and 7 bases at J, leaving 9 bases unmatched. Here the CDR3 reads CASSPSSGRGGEQYF. The CDR3 DNA sequence: TGTGCCAGCTCACCAAGTAGCGGGAGAGGGGGTGAGCAGTACTTC.

This clone was observed a handful of times. The chain combines TRBV27 with TRBJ1-2; a weak D match, TRBD1 (5 bases). The CDR3 is made up of 14 amino acids. V was pared by 6 bases and J by 0 bases, with 11 bases between. The germline V gene has CDR1 MNHEY and CDR2 SMNVEV (reference sequence). CDR3 residues: CASRPGGANYGYTF. Written as DNA, the CDR3 is TGTGCCAGCAGGCCGGGGGGAGCTAACTATGGCTACACCTTC.

This clone was recorded a few times. V gene TRBV19 combines with J gene TRBJ2-2; 11 bases are a match to TRBD2. Losses at the gene ends were 3 bases for V and 5 bases for J; bases not matched to a gene: 8. From germline, CDR1 is LNHDA and CDR2 SQIVND (reference sequence). The CDR3 has 17 residues. The CDR3 region has the DNA TGTGCCAGTAGTATTTCCCAACTAGCGGGGGTAACCGGGGAGCTGTTTTTT. Its protein is CASSISQLAGVTGELFF.

The chain has TRBV7-6 and TRBJ2-7; TRBD2 matches 13 bases. Looked up from germline, CDR1 is SGHVS and CDR2 is FNYEAQ. V gave up 4 bases and J gave up 0 bases; unmatched junction bases: 3. There are 16 residues in the CDR3. CDR3 DNA: TGTGCCAGCAGCTCGGGGACTAGCGGGAACTCCTACGAGCAGTACTTC. Protein product: CASSSGTSGNSYEQYF.

The chain is built from TRBV3-1 (or the pseudogene TRBV3-2) and TRBJ2-7; tentative D call: TRBD2 (6 bases). This CDR3 has 15 amino acids. The V end lost 6 bases, the J end lost 4 bases, and 19 bases lay between the germline ends. Germline CDR1 and CDR2: LGHDT and YNNKEL (reference sequence). Written as DNA, the CDR3 is TGTGCCAGCAGTGCAGGGATCCGGGAGTCATACGAGCAGTACTTC. Translated, it gives CASSAGIRESYEQYF.

This clone has just one count. The chain carries TRBV19 and TRBJ1-5; the D gene is possibly TRBD1 (6 bases). This CDR3 is built from 14 residues. Germline CDR1 reads LNHDA; CDR2 reads SQIVND (reference sequence). V was shortened by 0 bases and J by 5 bases, with 8 bases between the two germline ends. The CDR3 loop reads CASSIDRGYQPQHF. CDR3 sequence (DNA): TGTGCCAGTAGTATAGACAGGGGATATCAGCCCCAGCATTTT.

V and J are TRBV6-5 and TRBJ2-7; the match to TRBD1 covers 11 bases. The CDR3 has 15 residues. Germline trimming cut 2 bases from V and 6 bases from J; bases unmatched to any gene: 6. The germline V gene encodes CDR1 MNHEY and CDR2 SVGAGI. The CDR3 bases are TGTGCCAGCAGTTACACCGGGACAGGGGGTGGCGAGCAGTACTTC. Residues: CASSYTGTGGGEQYF.

The chain couples TRBV24-1 to TRBJ2-3; 16 bases are a match to TRBD2. This CDR3 is 18 amino acids long. The germline gives CDR1 KGHDR, CDR2 SFDVKD. The V and J ends lost 4 bases and 4 bases, in that order; junction bases with no gene match: 7. The CDR3 spells CATSDTGTSGRGADTQYF. Written as DNA, the CDR3 is TGTGCCACCAGTGACACCGGGACTAGCGGGAGGGGAGCAGATACGCAGTATTTT.

This chain uses TRBV7-9 with TRBJ1-1; TRBD1 aligns across 10 bases. The CDR3 runs to 15 residues. The germline CDR1 and CDR2 sequences are SEHNR and FQNEAQ (reference sequence). V trimming: 6 bases; J trimming: 5 bases; junction bases outside the gene matches: 9. This CDR3 reads CASSLGGQGWTEAFF. In DNA, the CDR3 is TGTGCCAGCAGTCTAGGGGGACAGGGGTGGACTGAAGCTTTCTTT.

V is TRBV30 and J is TRBJ1-5; possible D gene TRBD1, 6 bases. Germline V gives CDR1 GTSNPN, CDR2 SVGIG (reference sequence). Trimming removed 3 bases from V and 4 bases from J, with 16 bases in between. The length of the CDR3 is 15 residues. As DNA, the CDR3 is TGTGCCTGGAGCGTGCCGACAGGCGTAAATCAGCCCCAGCATTTT. This codes for CAWSVPTGVNQPQHF.

The chain couples TRBV10-2 to TRBJ1-2, with TRBD1 as a possible D gene (5 bases). Germline CDR1 is WSHSY and CDR2 is SAAADI. The CDR3 loop spans 13 amino acids. With 5 bases removed from V and 3 bases from J, the gap between germline ends came to 10 bases. CDR3 protein: CASSKTADYGYTF. The CDR3 DNA reads TGCGCCAGCAGTAAGACAGCCGACTATGGCTACACCTTC.